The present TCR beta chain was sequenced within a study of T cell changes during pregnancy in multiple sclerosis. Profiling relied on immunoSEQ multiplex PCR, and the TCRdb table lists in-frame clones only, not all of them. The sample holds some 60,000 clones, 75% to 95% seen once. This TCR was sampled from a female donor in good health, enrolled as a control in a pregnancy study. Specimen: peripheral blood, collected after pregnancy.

The CDR3 nucleotides are TGCAGCGTCCCCCCGGATGCGGGACTCCGTGAGACCCAGTACTTC. As protein: CSVPPDAGLRETQYF. The chain has TRBV29-1 and TRBJ2-5; possibly TRBD2 for D (6 bases). The germline gives CDR1 SQVTM, CDR2 ANQGSEA. Between the trimmed V and J ends, which lost 6 bases and 5 bases, there was a span of 22 bases. CDR3 length: 15 residues.